This T cell receptor beta chain was captured in a study of blood T cell repertoires in COVID-19. Study as a whole: Sources were T cells, B-cell-depleted T cells, or PBMCs; the material itself was cDNA or gDNA.

Clones were sequenced by immunoSEQ multiplex PCR, and TCRdb holds only the in-frame ones, with some missing. This sample has more than 200,000 clones, with 84% found just once. Trimming took 5 bases from V and 2 from J; bases not matched to a gene: 3. CDR1 LGHDT and CDR2 YNNKEL come from the germline V gene (reference sequence). This CDR3 has 15 residues. This TCR was sampled from a man aged 55 to 70 with acute or convalescent COVID-19. The sequencing sample was made of peripheral blood. The gene calls are TRBV3-1 (or the pseudogene TRBV3-2) and TRBJ2-3; 11 positions match TRBD2. This chain's CDR3 is CASSKLAGDTDTQYF. The DNA for the CDR3 is TGTGCCAGCAGCAAACTAGCGGGGGACACAGATACGCAGTATTTT.